The T cell receptor (beta chain) under discussion was sequenced for a study of blood T cell repertoires in COVID-19. Across the whole study: There were acute and convalescent COVID-19 samples, and they came from the United States, Italy and Spain.

Trimming pared 6 bases from V and 6 bases from J, leaving 13 bases between. Germline lookup yields CDR1 SGHDT and CDR2 YYEEEE. This CDR3 is 14 amino acids long. This clone was counted between two and nine times. In the authors' methods: The assay estimated nucleated cells by amplifying reference gene primers. Generated by immunoSEQ multiplex PCR, the TCRdb table keeps only in-frame clones and is missing some. That table is the source of V, J and clone size, and D and trimming were worked out from the DNA. The repertoire holds about 220,000 clones, with roughly 80% as singletons. Enrollment of patients from Seattle took place during active infection, with longitudinal follow-up.

The sequence was obtained from a woman of 80 years or more with COVID-19, enrolled during active disease. This sequence joins TRBV5-6 and TRBJ1-6; no clear D. Sequences were obtained from peripheral blood. CDR3 coding DNA: TGTGCCAGCAATCAGAGACATGCTAATTCACCCCTCCACTTT. It specifies CASNQRHANSPLHF.